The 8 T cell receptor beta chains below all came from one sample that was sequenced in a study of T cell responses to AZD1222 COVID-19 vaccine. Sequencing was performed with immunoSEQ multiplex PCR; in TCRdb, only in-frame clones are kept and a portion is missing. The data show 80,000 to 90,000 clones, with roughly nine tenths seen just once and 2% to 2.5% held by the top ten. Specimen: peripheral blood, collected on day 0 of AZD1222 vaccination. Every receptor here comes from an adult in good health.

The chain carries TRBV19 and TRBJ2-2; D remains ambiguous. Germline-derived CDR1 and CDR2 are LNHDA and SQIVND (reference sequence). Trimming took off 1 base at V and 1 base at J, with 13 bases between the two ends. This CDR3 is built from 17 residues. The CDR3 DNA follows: TGTGCCAGTAGTATAGTAGGGTTTGCGGAGAACACCGGGGAGCTGTTTTTT. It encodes CASSIVGFAENTGELFF.

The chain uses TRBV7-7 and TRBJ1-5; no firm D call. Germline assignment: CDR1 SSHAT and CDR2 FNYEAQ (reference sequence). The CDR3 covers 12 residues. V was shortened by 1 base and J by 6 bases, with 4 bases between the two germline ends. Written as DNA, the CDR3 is TGTGCCAGCAGCTTAGGTCCTCAGCCCCAGCATTTT. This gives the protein CASSLGPQPQHF.

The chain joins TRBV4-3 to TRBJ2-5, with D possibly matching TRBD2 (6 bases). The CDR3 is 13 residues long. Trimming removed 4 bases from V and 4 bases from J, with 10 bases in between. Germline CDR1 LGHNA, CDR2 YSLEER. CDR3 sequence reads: CASSLNGGETQYF. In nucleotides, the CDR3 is TGCGCCAGCAGCCTAAACGGGGGAGAGACCCAGTACTTC.

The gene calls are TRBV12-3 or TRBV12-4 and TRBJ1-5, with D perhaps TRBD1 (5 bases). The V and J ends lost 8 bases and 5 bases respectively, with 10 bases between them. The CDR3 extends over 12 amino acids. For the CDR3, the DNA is TGTGCCAGCTCAGGGTTGGATCAGCCCCAGCATTTT. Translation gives CASSGLDQPQHF.

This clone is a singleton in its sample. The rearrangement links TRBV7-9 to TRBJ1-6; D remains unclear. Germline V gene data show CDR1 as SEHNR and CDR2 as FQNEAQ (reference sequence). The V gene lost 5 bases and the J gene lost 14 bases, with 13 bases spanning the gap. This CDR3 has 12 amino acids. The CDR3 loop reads CASSRIGGTLHF. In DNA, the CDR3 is TGTGCCAGCAGCCGGATTGGAGGGACCCTCCACTTT.

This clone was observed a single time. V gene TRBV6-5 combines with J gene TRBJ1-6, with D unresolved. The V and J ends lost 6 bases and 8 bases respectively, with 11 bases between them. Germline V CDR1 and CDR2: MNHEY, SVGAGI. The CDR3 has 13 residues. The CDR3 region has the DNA TGTGCCAGCAGCCCAAGGGCGGATTCACCCCTCCACTTT. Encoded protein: CASSPRADSPLHF.

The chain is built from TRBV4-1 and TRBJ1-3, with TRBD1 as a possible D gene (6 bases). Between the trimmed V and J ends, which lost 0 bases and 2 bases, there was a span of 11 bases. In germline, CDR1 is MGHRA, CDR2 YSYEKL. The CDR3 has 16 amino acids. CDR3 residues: CASSQDTAGAGNTIYF. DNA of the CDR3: TGCGCCAGCAGCCAAGATACGGCAGGGGCTGGAAACACCATATATTTT.

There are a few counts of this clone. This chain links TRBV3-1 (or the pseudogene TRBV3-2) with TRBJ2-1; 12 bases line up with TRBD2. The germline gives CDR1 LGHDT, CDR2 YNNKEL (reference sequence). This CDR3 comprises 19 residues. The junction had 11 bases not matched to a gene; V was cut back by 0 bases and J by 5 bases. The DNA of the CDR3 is TGTGCCAGCAGCCAAGATGCCCTAACTAGCGGGAGGAACGACAATGAGCAGTTCTTC. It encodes CASSQDALTSGRNDNEQFF.